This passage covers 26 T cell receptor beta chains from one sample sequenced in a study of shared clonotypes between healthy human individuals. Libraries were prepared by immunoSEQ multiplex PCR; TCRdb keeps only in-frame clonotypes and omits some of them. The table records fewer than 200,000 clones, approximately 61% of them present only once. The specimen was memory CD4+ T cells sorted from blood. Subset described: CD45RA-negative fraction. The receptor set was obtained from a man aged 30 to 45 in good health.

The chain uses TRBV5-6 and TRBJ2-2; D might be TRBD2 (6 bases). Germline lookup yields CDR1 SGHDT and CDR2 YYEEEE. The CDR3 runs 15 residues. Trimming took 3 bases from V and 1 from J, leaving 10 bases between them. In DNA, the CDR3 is TGTGCCAGCAGCTGGGGACTCCAGAACACCGGGGAGCTGTTTTTT. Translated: CASSWGLQNTGELFF.

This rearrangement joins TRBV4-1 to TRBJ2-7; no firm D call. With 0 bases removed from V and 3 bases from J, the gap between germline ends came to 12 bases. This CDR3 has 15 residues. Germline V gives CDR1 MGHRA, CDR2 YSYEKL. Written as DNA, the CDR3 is TGCGCCAGCAGCCAAGAGGGTGGTAGAAGCTACGAGCAGTACTTC. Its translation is CASSQEGGRSYEQYF.

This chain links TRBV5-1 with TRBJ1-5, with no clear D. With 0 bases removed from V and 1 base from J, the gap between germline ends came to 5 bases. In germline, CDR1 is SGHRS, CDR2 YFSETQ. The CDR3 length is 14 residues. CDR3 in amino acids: CASSLEGSNQPQHF. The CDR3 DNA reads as TGCGCCAGCAGCTTGGAGGGCAGCAATCAGCCCCAGCATTTT.

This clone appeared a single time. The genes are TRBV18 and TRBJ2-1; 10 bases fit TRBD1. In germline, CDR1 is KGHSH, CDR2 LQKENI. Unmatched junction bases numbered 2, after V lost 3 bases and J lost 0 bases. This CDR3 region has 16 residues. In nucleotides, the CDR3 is TGTGCCAGCTCACCGAGGACAGGGGGCTCCTACAATGAGCAGTTCTTC. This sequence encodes CASSPRTGGSYNEQFF.

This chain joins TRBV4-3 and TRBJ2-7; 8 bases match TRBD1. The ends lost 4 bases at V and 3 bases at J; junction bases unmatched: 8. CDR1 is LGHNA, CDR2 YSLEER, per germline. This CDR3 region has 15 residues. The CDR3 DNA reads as TGCGCCAGCAGCCCCGTCTCTGGACAGGGCTACGAGCAGTACTTC. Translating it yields CASSPVSGQGYEQYF.

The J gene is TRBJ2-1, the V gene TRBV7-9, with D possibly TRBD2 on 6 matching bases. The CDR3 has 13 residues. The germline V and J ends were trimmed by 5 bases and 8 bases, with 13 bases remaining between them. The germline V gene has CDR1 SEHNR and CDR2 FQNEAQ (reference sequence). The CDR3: CASSPRGGDEQFF. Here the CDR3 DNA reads TGTGCCAGCAGCCCGCGAGGAGGGGATGAGCAGTTCTTC.

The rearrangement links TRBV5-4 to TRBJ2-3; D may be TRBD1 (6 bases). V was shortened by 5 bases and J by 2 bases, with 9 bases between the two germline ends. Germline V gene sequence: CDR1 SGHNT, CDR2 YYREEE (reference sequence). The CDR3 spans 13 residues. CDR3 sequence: CASRNRATDTQYF. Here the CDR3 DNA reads TGTGCCAGCAGAAACAGGGCCACAGATACGCAGTATTTT.

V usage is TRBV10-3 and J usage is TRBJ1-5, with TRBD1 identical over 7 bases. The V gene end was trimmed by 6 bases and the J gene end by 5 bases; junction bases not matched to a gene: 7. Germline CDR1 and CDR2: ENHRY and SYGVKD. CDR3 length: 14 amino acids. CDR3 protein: CAISQDRTYQPQHF. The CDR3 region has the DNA TGTGCCATCAGCCAGGACAGGACTTATCAGCCCCAGCATTTT.

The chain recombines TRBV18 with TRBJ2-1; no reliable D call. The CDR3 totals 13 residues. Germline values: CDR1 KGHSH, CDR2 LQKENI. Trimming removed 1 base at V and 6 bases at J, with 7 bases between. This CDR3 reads CASSPRRTNEQFF. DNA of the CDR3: TGTGCCAGCTCACCACGTCGTACCAATGAGCAGTTCTTC.

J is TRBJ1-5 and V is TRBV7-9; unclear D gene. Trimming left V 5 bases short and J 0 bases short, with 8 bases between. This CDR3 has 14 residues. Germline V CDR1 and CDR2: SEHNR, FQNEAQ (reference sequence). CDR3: CASSPIDSNQPQHF. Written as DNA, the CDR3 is TGTGCCAGCAGCCCCATCGATAGCAATCAGCCCCAGCATTTT.

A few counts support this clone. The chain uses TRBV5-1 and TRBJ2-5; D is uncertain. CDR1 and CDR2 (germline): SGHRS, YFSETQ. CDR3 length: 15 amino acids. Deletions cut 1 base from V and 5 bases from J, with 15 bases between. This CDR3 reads CASSLSPQTPETQYF. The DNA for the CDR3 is TGCGCCAGCAGCTTGTCCCCCCAGACTCCGGAGACCCAGTACTTC.

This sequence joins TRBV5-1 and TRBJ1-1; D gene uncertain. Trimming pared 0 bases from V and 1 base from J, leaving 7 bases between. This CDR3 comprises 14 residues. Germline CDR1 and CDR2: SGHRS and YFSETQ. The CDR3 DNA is TGCGCCAGCAGCTTGGACCACAGGAACACTGAAGCTTTCTTT. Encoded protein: CASSLDHRNTEAFF.

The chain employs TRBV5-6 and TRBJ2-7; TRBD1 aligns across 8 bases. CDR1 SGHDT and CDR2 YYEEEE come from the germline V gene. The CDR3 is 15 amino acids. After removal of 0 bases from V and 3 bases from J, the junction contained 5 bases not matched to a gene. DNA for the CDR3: TGTGCCAGCAGCTTGGGGTTGGGACAGGACTACGAGCAGTACTTC. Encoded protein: CASSLGLGQDYEQYF. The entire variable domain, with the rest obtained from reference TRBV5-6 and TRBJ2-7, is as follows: DAGVTQSPTHLIKTRGQQVTLRCSPKSGHDTVSWYQQALGQGPQFIFQYYEEEERQRGNFPDRFSGHQFPNYSSELNVNALLLGDSALYLCASSLGLGQDYEQYFGPGTRLTVT.

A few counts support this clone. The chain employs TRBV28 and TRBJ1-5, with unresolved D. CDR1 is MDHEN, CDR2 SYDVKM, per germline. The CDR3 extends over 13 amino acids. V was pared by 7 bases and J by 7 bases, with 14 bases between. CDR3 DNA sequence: TGTGCCAGCACCCGTTTGGTTATCCAGCCCCAGCATTTT. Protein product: CASTRLVIQPQHF.

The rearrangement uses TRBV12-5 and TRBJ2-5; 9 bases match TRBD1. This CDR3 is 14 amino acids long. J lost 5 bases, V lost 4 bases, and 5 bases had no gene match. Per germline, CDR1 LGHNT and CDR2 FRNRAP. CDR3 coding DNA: TGTGCTAGTGGTTCGGGACAGGGCACTGAGACCCAGTACTTC. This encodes CASGSGQGTETQYF.

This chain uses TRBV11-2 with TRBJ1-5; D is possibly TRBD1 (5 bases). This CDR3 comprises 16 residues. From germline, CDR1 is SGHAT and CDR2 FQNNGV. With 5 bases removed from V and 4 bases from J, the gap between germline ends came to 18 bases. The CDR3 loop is CASSGAAGTANQPQHF. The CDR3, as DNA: TGTGCCAGCAGCGGAGCGGCCGGGACGGCTAATCAGCCCCAGCATTTT.

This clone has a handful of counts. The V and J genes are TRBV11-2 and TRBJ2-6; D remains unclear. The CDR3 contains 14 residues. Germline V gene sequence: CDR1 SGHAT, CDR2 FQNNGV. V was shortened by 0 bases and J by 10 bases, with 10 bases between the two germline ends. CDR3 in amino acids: CASSLDGDPNVLTF. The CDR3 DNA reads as TGTGCCAGCAGCTTAGATGGGGATCCTAACGTCCTGACTTTC.

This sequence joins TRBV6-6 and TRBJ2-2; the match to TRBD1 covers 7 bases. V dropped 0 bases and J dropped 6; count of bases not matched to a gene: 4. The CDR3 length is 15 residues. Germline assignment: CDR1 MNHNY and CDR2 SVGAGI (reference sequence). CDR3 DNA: TGTGCCAGCAGTTACTCGAGACAGGGTCCCGGGGAGCTGTTTTTT. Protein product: CASSYSRQGPGELFF.

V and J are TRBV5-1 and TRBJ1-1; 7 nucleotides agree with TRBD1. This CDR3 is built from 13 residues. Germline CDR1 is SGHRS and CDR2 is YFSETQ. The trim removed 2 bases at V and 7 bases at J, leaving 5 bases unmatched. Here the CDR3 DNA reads TGCGCCAGCAGCTTCAGACAGGGAAATGAAGCTTTCTTT. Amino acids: CASSFRQGNEAFF.

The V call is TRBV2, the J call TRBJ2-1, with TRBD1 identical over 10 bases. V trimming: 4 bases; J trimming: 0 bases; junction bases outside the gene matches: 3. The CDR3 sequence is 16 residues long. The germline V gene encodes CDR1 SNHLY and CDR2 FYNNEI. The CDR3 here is CASSVGTGASYNEQFF. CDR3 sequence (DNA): TGTGCCAGCAGTGTAGGGACAGGGGCCTCCTACAATGAGCAGTTCTTC. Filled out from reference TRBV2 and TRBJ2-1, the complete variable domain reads EPEVTQTPSHQVTQMGQEVILRCVPISNHLYFYWYRQILGQKVEFLVSFYNNEISEKSEIFDDQFSVERPDGSNFTLKIRSTKLEDSAMYFCASSVGTGASYNEQFFGPGTRLTVL.

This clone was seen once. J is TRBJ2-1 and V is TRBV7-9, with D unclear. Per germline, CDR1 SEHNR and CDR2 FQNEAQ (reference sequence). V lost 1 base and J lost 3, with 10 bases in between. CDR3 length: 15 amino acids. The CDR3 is CASSLGARFYNEQFF. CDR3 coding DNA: TGTGCCAGCAGCTTAGGGGCCAGATTCTACAATGAGCAGTTCTTC.

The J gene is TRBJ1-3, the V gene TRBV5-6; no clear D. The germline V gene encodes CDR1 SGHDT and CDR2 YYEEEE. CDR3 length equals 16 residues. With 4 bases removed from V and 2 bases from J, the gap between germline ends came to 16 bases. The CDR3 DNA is TGTGCCAGCAGCCTCTGGGTGGGGATCGCTGGAAACACCATATATTTT. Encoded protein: CASSLWVGIAGNTIYF.

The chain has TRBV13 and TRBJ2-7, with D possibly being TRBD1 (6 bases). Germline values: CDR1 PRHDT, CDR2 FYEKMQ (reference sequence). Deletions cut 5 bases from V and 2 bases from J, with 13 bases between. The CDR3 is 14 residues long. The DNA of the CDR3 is TGTGCCAGCAGCCGGTGGGACACTGCCTACGAGCAGTACTTC. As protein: CASSRWDTAYEQYF.

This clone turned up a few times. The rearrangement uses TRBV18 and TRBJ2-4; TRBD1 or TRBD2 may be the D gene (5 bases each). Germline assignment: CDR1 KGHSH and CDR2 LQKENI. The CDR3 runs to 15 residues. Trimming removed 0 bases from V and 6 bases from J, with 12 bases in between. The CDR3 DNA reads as TGTGCCAGCTCACCACCAGCCGGGACCGGAAACATTCAGTACTTC. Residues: CASSPPAGTGNIQYF.

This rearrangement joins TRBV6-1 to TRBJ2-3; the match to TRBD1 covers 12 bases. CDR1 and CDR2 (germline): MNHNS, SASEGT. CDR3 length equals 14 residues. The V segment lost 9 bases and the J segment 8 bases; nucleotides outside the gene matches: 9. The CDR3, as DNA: TGTGCCAGTGGAGGGGACAGGGGGCTGGGTACGCAGTATTTT. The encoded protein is CASGGDRGLGTQYF.

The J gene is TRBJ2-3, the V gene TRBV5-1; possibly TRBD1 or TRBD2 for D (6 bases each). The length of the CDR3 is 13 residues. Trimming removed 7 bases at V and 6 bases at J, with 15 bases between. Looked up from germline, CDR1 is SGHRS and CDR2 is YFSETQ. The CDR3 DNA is TGCGCCAGCGGCTCGGGGGCAGGCGATACGCAGTATTTT. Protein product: CASGSGAGDTQYF.